The TCR beta chain under discussion was sequenced for a study of Graves' ophthalmopathy and Graves' hyperthyroidism. RNA served as the template for amplifying TCR beta CDR3 regions. The library came from an HTBI-primed first-round RT-PCR and a second-round multiplex PCR. TCRdb independently ran MiXCR on the multiplex PCR reads; one entry per CDR3 protein. The sample holds about 620,000 distinct CDR3 sequences; 22% are singletons and the top ten take more than 5.5%. Germline V CDR1 and CDR2: MNHEY, SMNVEV (reference sequence). CDR3 size: 15 residues. V gave up 5 bases and J gave up 10 bases; unmatched junction bases: 9. This clonotype has ten or more counts.

The sequenced material came from peripheral blood. This clonotype was sampled from a woman aged 18-29 years with stable Graves' hyperthyroidism. Some clones in this sample may be carry-over from other donors' samples. V usage is TRBV27 and J usage is TRBJ1-6; 9 bases line up with TRBD1. CDR3 region: CASSLTGTGRSPLHF. The CDR3 DNA sequence: TGTGCCAGCAGTCTAACCGGGACAGGGAGATCACCCCTCCACTTT.